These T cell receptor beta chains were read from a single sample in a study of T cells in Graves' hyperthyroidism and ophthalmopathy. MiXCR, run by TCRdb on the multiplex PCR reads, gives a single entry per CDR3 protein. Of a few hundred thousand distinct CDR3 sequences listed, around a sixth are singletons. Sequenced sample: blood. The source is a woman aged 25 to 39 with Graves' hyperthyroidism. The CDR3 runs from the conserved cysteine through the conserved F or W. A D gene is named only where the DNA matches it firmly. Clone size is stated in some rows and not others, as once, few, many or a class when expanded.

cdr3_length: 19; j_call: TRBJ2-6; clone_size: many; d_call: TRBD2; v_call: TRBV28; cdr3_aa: CASSLHLGSGRVGANVLTF; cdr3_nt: TGTGCCAGCAGTTTACACCTAGGGAGCGGGAGGGTAGGGGCCAACGTCCTGACTTTC
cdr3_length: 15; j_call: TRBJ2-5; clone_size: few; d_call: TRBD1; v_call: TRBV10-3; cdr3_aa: CAIRSRGLDQETQYF; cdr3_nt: TGTGCCATCAGAAGCAGGGGGTTGGACCAAGAGACCCAGTACTTC
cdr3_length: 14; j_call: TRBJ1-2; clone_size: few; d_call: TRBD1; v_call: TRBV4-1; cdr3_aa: CASSPRQGAWGYTF; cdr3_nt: TGCGCCAGCAGCCCCCGACAGGGGGCGTGGGGCTACACCTTC
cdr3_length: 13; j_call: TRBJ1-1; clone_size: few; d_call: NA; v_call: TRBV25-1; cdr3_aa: CASYGGVGSEAFF; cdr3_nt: TGTGCCAGCTATGGGGGAGTGGGGTCTGAAGCTTTCTTT
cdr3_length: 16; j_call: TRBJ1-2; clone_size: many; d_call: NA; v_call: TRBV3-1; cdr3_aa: CASSPLGREGVYGYTF; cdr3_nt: TGTGCCAGCAGCCCCCTAGGCCGGGAAGGGGTCTATGGCTACACCTTC
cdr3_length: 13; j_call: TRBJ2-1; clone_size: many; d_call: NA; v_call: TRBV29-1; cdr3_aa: CSVEAAAGDEQFF; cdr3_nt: TGCAGCGTTGAAGCAGCGGCGGGCGATGAGCAGTTCTTC
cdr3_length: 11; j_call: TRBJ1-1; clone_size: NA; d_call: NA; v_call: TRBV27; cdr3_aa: CASGGDPPAFF; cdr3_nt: TGTGCCAGCGGGGGAGACCCCCCGGCTTTCTTT
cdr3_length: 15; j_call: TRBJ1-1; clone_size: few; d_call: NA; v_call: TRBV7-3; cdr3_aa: CASSLTGTTNTEAFF; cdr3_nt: TGTGCCAGCAGCTTAACCGGGACAACGAACACTGAAGCTTTCTTT
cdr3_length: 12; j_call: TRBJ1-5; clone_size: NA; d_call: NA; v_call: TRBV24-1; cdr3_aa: CATSGTGQPQHF; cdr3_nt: TGTGCCACCAGTGGGACGGGGCAGCCCCAGCATTTT
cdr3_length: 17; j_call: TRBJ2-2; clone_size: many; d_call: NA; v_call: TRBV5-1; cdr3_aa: CASSLDPDRLNTGELFF; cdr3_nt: TGCGCCAGCAGCTTGGACCCCGATAGATTGAACACCGGGGAGCTGTTTTTT
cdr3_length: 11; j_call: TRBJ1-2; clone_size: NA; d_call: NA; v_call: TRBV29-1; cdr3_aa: CSVAGGDGYTF; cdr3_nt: TGCAGCGTTGCGGGGGGTGATGGCTACACCTTC
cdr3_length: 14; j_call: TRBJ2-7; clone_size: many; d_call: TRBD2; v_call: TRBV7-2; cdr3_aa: CASSLGRERGEQYF; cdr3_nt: TGTGCCAGCAGCTTAGGGCGGGAGCGGGGCGAGCAGTACTTC
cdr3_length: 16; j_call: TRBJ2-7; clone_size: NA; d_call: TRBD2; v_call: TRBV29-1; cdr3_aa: CSVEGLAGVRGYEQYF; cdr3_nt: TGCAGCGTTGAAGGGCTAGCGGGAGTCCGGGGCTACGAGCAGTACTTC
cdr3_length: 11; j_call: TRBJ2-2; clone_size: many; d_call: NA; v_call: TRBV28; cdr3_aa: CASSFRGELFF; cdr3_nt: TGTGCCAGCAGTTTTCGTGGGGAGCTGTTTTTT
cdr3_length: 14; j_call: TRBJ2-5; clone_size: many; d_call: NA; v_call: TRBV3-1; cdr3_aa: CASSQIHGNWPQYF; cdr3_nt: TGTGCCAGCAGCCAAATACACGGAAATTGGCCCCAGTACTTC
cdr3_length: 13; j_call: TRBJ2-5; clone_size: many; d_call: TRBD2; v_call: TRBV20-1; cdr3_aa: CSGTSGRVETQYF; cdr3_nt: TGCAGTGGAACTAGCGGGAGGGTAGAGACCCAGTACTTC
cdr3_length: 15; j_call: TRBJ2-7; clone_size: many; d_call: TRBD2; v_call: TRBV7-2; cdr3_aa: CASSLAWAGDYEQYF; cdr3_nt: TGTGCCAGCAGCTTAGCTTGGGCGGGGGACTACGAGCAGTACTTC
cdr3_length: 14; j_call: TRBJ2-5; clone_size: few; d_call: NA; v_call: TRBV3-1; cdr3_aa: CASSQARGKETQYF; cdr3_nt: TGTGCCAGCAGCCAAGCGAGGGGAAAAGAGACCCAGTACTTC
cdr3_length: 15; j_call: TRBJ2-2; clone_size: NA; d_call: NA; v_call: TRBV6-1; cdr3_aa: CASIWDPHNTGELFF; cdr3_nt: TGTGCCAGCATCTGGGACCCCCACAACACCGGGGAGCTGTTTTTT
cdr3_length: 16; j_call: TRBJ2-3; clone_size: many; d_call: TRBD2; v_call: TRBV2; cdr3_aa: CASSPLAGVSIDTQYF; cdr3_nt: TGTGCCAGCAGCCCCCTAGCGGGAGTCTCTATAGATACGCAGTATTTT
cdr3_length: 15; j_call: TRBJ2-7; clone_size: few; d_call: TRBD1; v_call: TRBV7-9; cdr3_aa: CASSTPGQALGEQYF; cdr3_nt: TGTGCCAGCAGCACCCCGGGACAGGCCCTGGGGGAGCAGTACTTC
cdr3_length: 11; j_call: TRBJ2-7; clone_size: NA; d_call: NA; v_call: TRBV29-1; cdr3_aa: CSVAGEGEQYF; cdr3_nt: TGCAGCGTTGCAGGGGAAGGTGAGCAGTACTTC
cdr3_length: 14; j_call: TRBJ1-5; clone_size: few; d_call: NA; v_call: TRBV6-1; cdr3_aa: CASSEAQGLQPQHF; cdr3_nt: TGTGCCAGCAGTGAAGCGCAGGGCCTTCAGCCCCAGCATTTT
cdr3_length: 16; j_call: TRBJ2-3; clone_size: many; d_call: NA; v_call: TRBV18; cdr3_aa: CASSLSSGPAPDTQYF; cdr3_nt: TGTGCCAGCTCACTCTCCAGCGGACCGGCCCCAGATACGCAGTATTTT